What follows are 5 T cell receptor beta chains derived from one specimen sequenced in a study of cytomegalovirus exposure and HLA in healthy donors. 60 Vbeta and 13 Jbeta primers were used in PCR. TCRdb's copy holds only in-frame clones and misses some; the assay was immunoSEQ multiplex PCR. The profile shows about 100,000 clones, approximately 71% of them singletons. The sequenced sample consisted of PBMCs. These receptors were taken from a woman under 30 in good health and CMV-seropositive.

The chain has TRBV7-2 and TRBJ1-5; TRBD1 matches at 8 bases. With 4 bases clipped from V and 2 bases from J, the junction kept 7 bases outside the gene matches. The germline V gene has CDR1 SGHTA and CDR2 FQGNSA. CDR3 size: 16 residues. The CDR3 spells CASSSYRGNGNQPQHF. CDR3 bases: TGTGCCAGCAGCTCCTACAGGGGGAACGGCAATCAGCCCCAGCATTTT.

The CDR3 region is CASSAEDSNEKLFF. In nucleotides, the CDR3 is TGTGCCAGCAGCGCAGAAGATTCTAATGAAAAACTGTTTTTT. The genes are TRBV7-9 and TRBJ1-4; D gene uncertain. V shed 5 bases and J shed 3 bases, with 10 bases lying between them. Germline V gene data show CDR1 as SEHNR and CDR2 as FQNEAQ (reference sequence). The CDR3 extends over 14 amino acids.

CDR3 in DNA: TGTGCCAGCAGCTTAGGGGTCGACATAACGTCCTACGAGCAGTACTTC. Translating it yields CASSLGVDITSYEQYF. The chain recombines TRBV13 with TRBJ2-7; D is unclear. Germline values: CDR1 PRHDT, CDR2 FYEKMQ (reference sequence). The CDR3 has 16 amino acids. The V end lost 0 bases, the J end lost 1 base, and 13 bases lay between the germline ends.

The CDR3: CASNSGGYTGELFF. CDR3 in DNA: TGTGCCAGCAACTCTGGCGGGTACACCGGGGAGCTGTTTTTT. V is TRBV27 and J is TRBJ2-2, with a weak D call TRBD2 (5 bases). The CDR3 runs to 14 residues. CDR1 MNHEY and CDR2 SMNVEV come from the germline V gene (reference sequence). V gave up 7 bases and J gave up 3 bases, with 12 bases separating them.

The gene calls are TRBV13 and TRBJ2-3; 8 bases agree with TRBD2. Germline V gene sequence: CDR1 PRHDT, CDR2 FYEKMQ (reference sequence). The CDR3 has 14 amino acids. Trimming removed 2 bases from V and 4 bases from J; junction bases left unmatched: 2. CDR3 coding DNA: TGTGCCAGCAGCTTACGCGGGGGGCCAGATACGCAGTATTTT. Translating gives CASSLRGGPDTQYF.